These 30 T cell receptor beta chains share one sample of origin, sequenced in a study of breast tumors, draining lymph nodes, adjacent tissues. TCRdb re-analysed the multiplex PCR reads in MiXCR, keeping a single row per CDR3 protein. Here the sample spans about 170,000 distinct CDR3 sequences, 25% to 40% being singletons. Breast cancer patients provided tissue from their axillary draining lymph nodes. Sequences were obtained from axillary lymph node tissue. The source is a female donor with breast cancer. Some clones in this sample may be carry-over from other donors' samples.

This clonotype was found many times. This chain uses TRBV6-6 with TRBJ2-7; the D gene is possibly TRBD1 (5 bases). Germline-derived CDR1 and CDR2 are MNHNY and SVGAGI (reference sequence). V was clipped by 5 bases and J by 1 base, with 9 bases between them. The CDR3 sequence is 13 residues long. In DNA form, the CDR3 reads TGTGCCAGCAGTGTAGGGGTGTCCTACGAGCAGTACTTC. It yields the protein CASSVGVSYEQYF.

V gene TRBV5-1 combines with J gene TRBJ2-7; 10 bases match TRBD1. Trimming cost V 0 bases and J 6 bases; bases outside gene matches: 9. Germline V CDR1 and CDR2: SGHRS, YFSETQ. The CDR3 is 16 residues long. As DNA, the CDR3 is TGCGCCAGCAGCTTGGGTCACCGGGACAGGGGATCCGAGCAGTACTTC. This encodes CASSLGHRDRGSEQYF.

This clonotype was picked up many times. CDR3 region: CASSLLQGTDTQYF. DNA for the CDR3: TGTGCCAGCAGCTTGTTGCAGGGGACAGATACGCAGTATTTT. The chain couples TRBV5-8 to TRBJ2-3; possible D gene TRBD1, 6 bases. This CDR3 has 14 amino acids. The V end was cut by 1 base, the J end by 3 bases, with 9 bases between. CDR1 is SGHTS and CDR2 is YDEGEE in the germline V gene. Combining the CDR3 with reference TRBV5-8 and TRBJ2-3 gives the whole variable domain EAGVTQSPTHLIKTRGQQATLRCSPISGHTSVYWYQQALGLGLQFLLWYDEGEERNRGNFPPRFSGRQFPNYSSELNVNALELEDSALYLCASSLLQGTDTQYFGPGTRLTVL.

The table lists this clonotype with many counts. The CDR3 nucleotides read TGTGCCAGCTCGGGACAGGGGAGCTCCTACGAGCAGTACTTC. It is translated as CASSGQGSSYEQYF. This chain links TRBV18 with TRBJ2-7; 10 bases match TRBD1. This CDR3 has 14 amino acids. The V gene's germline CDR1 is KGHSH and CDR2 LQKENI. V trimming: 6 bases; J trimming: 0 bases; junction bases outside the gene matches: 2.

The chain has TRBV20-1 and TRBJ1-2; the match to TRBD1 covers 9 bases. The J segment lost 7 bases and the V segment lost 0 bases, leaving 12 bases of the junction unmatched. Germline loops: CDR1 DFQATT, CDR2 SNEGSKA (reference sequence). The CDR3 length is 16 residues. The CDR3 DNA follows: TGCAGTGCTAGAGATCAGCGGACCGGGACAGGGTCTGGCTACACCTTC. The encoded protein is CSARDQRTGTGSGYTF.

Details on this clonotype: The missing conserved phenylalanine or tryptophan at the end of this CDR3 makes a read error likely. This chain links TRBV12-3 or TRBV12-4 with TRBJ1-2; a weak D match, TRBD1 (5 bases). V was shortened by 5 bases and J by 2 bases, with 12 bases between the two germline ends. The CDR3 runs 14 residues. The CDR3 DNA is TGTGCCAGCAGTCACAGGTGGGGGAACTATGGCTACACCTCC. It translates to CASSHRWGNYGYTS.

Many counts were recorded for this clonotype. The rearrangement uses TRBV20-1 and TRBJ2-6; D gene uncertain. Germline V gene sequence: CDR1 DFQATT, CDR2 SNEGSKA (reference sequence). This CDR3 has 14 amino acids. V lost 3 bases and J lost 2, with 8 bases in between. The CDR3 protein is CSASPSTGANVLTF. The DNA of the CDR3 is TGCAGTGCTAGTCCCTCTACTGGGGCCAACGTCCTGACTTTC.

This clonotype has ten or more counts. V and J are TRBV5-1 and TRBJ2-3; TRBD2 matches 9 bases. The CDR3 runs 16 residues. V shed 1 base, J shed 5 bases, and the junction held 8 bases outside the gene matches. CDR1 and CDR2 from the germline V gene are SGHRS and YFSETQ. The CDR3 spells CASSLNQRGAGDTQYF. Here the CDR3 DNA reads TGCGCCAGCAGCTTGAACCAGCGGGGGGCCGGAGATACGCAGTATTTT.

This clonotype was recorded many times. The chain is built from TRBV6-6 and TRBJ2-3; D gene unclear. CDR1 is MNHNY, CDR2 SVGAGI, per germline (reference sequence). Deletions cut 7 bases from V and 0 bases from J, with 14 bases between. The CDR3 is made up of 15 amino acids. The CDR3 DNA sequence: TGTGCCAGCACCCACCCCACCTCGAGCACAGATACGCAGTATTTT. Translated: CASTHPTSSTDTQYF.

Turning to this clonotype: Its ends do not fully match the called genes, so a read error is possible. The chain combines TRBV5-1 with TRBJ1-6, with 9 positions matching TRBD1. The CDR3 length is 9 residues. The germline CDR1 and CDR2 sequences are SGHRS and YFSETQ. The chain's CDR3 is CASSTDRGF. The CDR3 nucleotides are TGCGCCAGCAGCACGGACAGGGGCTTT.

Notes on this clonotype: A read error is likely, as this CDR3 ends without the conserved phenylalanine or tryptophan. This sequence joins TRBV7-9 and TRBJ2-3; D perhaps matches TRBD1 (6 bases). Germline CDR1 and CDR2: SEHNR and FQNEAQ (reference sequence). This CDR3 has 15 amino acids. The CDR3 here is CASSSSAGAEDTQYS. DNA of the CDR3: TGCGCCAGCAGCTCTTCGGCAGGGGCGGAAGATACGCAGTATTCT.

This clonotype was detected a few times. This may come from a read error, since a much larger clone is one base off. This chain joins TRBV20-1 and TRBJ2-1; 12 nucleotides align to TRBD2. The CDR3 is 14 amino acids. V dropped 5 bases and J dropped 9; count of bases not matched to a gene: 8. CDR1 DFQATT and CDR2 SNEGSKA come from the germline V gene (reference sequence). In nucleotides, the CDR3 is TGCAGTGCTCTAGCGGGAGGGGTCGCGGCTGAGCAGTTCTTC. Amino acids: CSALAGGVAAEQFF.

As for this clonotype: Since the CDR3 does not end with the conserved phenylalanine or tryptophan, this likely comes from a read error. The CDR3 sequence: CASSLTAMGNTEAFL. The CDR3 bases are TGTGCCAGCAGCCTCACCGCCATGGGGAACACTGAAGCTTTCCTT. The chain has TRBV7-2 and TRBJ1-1; D is uncertain. The V and J ends lost 5 bases and 1 base respectively, with 14 bases between them. The CDR3 spans 15 residues. Per the germline V gene, CDR1 is SGHTA and CDR2 is FQGNSA.

The table lists this clonotype with many counts. The rearrangement links TRBV9 to TRBJ1-4; D gene unclear. Germline assignment: CDR1 SGDLS and CDR2 YYNGEE. The CDR3 totals 14 residues. V lost 2 bases, J lost 0 bases, and 5 bases lay in between. The CDR3 here is CASSVGATNEKLFF. The CDR3 bases are TGTGCCAGCAGCGTGGGTGCAACTAATGAAAAACTGTTTTTT.

Only a few counts were recorded for this clonotype. The chain recombines TRBV20-1 with TRBJ1-1; D might be TRBD1 (5 bases). V lost 5 bases to trimming and J lost 0 bases, with 13 bases between them. Germline V gene lookup returns CDR1 DFQATT and CDR2 SNEGSKA (reference sequence). The CDR3 has 14 amino acids. The CDR3 nucleotides read TGCAGTGCTGACCCCGGGGGGATGAACACTGAAGCTTTCTTT. It translates to CSADPGGMNTEAFF.

The chain has TRBV7-9 and TRBJ1-1; no firm D call. Deletions cut 10 bases from V and 0 bases from J, with 3 bases between. The V gene's germline CDR1 is SEHNR and CDR2 FQNEAQ (reference sequence). The CDR3 has 10 residues. The DNA for the CDR3 is TGTGCCACTGTGAACACTGAAGCTTTCTTT. Translated, it gives CATVNTEAFF.

Worth noting for this clonotype: Just one base apart from a much larger clone, this may be a read error. The chain recombines TRBV20-1 with TRBJ2-2, with D perhaps matching TRBD1 (6 bases). Looked up from germline, CDR1 is DFQATT and CDR2 is SNEGSKA (reference sequence). The CDR3 spans 14 residues. CDR3 amino acids: CSPTDSEVTGELFF. In nucleotides, the CDR3 is TGCAGCCCGACGGACAGTGAGGTAACCGGGGAGCTGTTTTTT.

This chain joins TRBV18 and TRBJ1-2; TRBD1 matches at 11 bases. CDR1 is KGHSH, CDR2 LQKENI, per germline. The CDR3 spans 18 residues. V trimming: 6 bases; J trimming: 2 bases; junction bases outside the gene matches: 14. In nucleotides, the CDR3 is TGTGCCAGCTCCCTCCTGGGACAGGGGGACCTGTCAAACTATGGCTACACCTTC. Its protein is CASSLLGQGDLSNYGYTF. Variable domain in full (rest from reference TRBV18 and TRBJ1-2): NAGVMQNPRHLVRRRGQEARLRCSPMKGHSHVYWYRQLPEEGLKFMVYLQKENIIDESGMPKERFSAEFPKEGPSILRIQQVVRGDSAAYFCASSLLGQGDLSNYGYTFGSGTRLTVV.

This clonotype was counted many times. The V call is TRBV24-1, the J call TRBJ2-3; 14 bases match TRBD2. The CDR3 is 19 residues long. CDR1 is KGHDR and CDR2 is SFDVKD in the germline V gene. V was clipped by 3 bases and J by 0 bases; unmatched bases: 7. The CDR3 reads CATSDPGTSGSSSTDTQYF. Here the CDR3 DNA reads TGTGCCACCAGTGATCCCGGGACTAGCGGGAGTTCTAGCACAGATACGCAGTATTTT.

This clonotype was picked up a small number of times. The chain couples TRBV10-1 to TRBJ2-5; TRBD2 matches 13 bases. V trimming: 6 bases; J trimming: 1 base; junction bases outside the gene matches: 5. This CDR3 spans 16 amino acids. Germline V gene sequence: CDR1 WNHNN, CDR2 SYGVQD (reference sequence). In nucleotides, the CDR3 is TGCGCCAGCAGCCAGACTAGCGGGAGGACCCAAGAGACCCAGTACTTC. Translated, it gives CASSQTSGRTQETQYF.

This clonotype was recorded at least ten times. This chain connects TRBV13 to TRBJ1-2; TRBD1 matches 10 bases. CDR1 is PRHDT and CDR2 is FYEKMQ in the germline V gene (reference sequence). With V trimmed by 5 bases and J by 8 bases, 8 bases remained unmatched. There are 14 residues in the CDR3. CDR3: CASSGTTGGDGYTF. CDR3 DNA sequence: TGTGCCAGCAGCGGAACGACAGGGGGCGACGGCTACACCTTC.

Ten or more counts support this clonotype. The chain uses TRBV20-1 and TRBJ2-5, with no clear D. Per germline, CDR1 DFQATT and CDR2 SNEGSKA (reference sequence). Trimming pared 6 bases from V and 7 bases from J, leaving 18 bases between. CDR3 length: 13 amino acids. CDR3 sequence: CSALLEVDRTQYF. The CDR3 DNA is TGCAGTGCACTACTCGAGGTGGATAGGACCCAGTACTTC.

The rearrangement uses TRBV6-5 and TRBJ2-7; D is uncertain. V was cut by 5 bases and J by 0 bases, with 14 bases left in between. This CDR3 contains 15 residues. Germline V gives CDR1 MNHEY, CDR2 SVGAGI. CDR3 protein: CASSQSEQLSYEQYF. DNA of the CDR3: TGTGCCAGCAGTCAATCGGAACAGCTCTCCTACGAGCAGTACTTC.

The chain carries TRBV7-9 and TRBJ1-3; a weak D match, TRBD1 (5 bases). The germline V gene encodes CDR1 SEHNR and CDR2 FQNEAQ (reference sequence). V was trimmed by 1 base and J by 0 bases, leaving 10 bases between them. The CDR3 has 16 residues. The CDR3 DNA is TGTGCCAGCAGCTTAGGGGCAGGGTACTCTGGAAACACCATATATTTT. This translates into CASSLGAGYSGNTIYF.

Worth noting for this clonotype: It is likely a read error, because the conserved phenylalanine at the end of the CDR3 is missing. The limits of the CDR3 on the DNA are not certain, so only TCRdb's listed CDR3 is given. The chain joins TRBV7-2 to TRBJ2-6; TRBD2 reflects the table's D call only, with no check against the DNA. Per the germline V gene, CDR1 is SGHTA and CDR2 is FQGNSA. The CDR3 spans 12 residues, counting both ends. This CDR3 reads CASSLGGLAANT.

The sample holds a few counts of this clonotype. A read error may explain this, as a much larger clone is one base away. The rearrangement joins TRBV5-4 to TRBJ2-7; TRBD1 aligns across 7 bases. CDR1 and CDR2 (germline): SGHNT, YYREEE (reference sequence). This CDR3 has 14 residues. This CDR3 reads CASSLGTAYEEQCF. CDR3 nucleotides: TGTGCCAGCAGCCTAGGGACAGCCTACGAGGAGCAGTGCTTC.

At least ten counts were recorded for this clonotype. This rearrangement joins TRBV9 to TRBJ2-2; 9 bases agree with TRBD2. V trimming: 5 bases; J trimming: 2 bases; junction bases outside the gene matches: 4. The CDR3 covers 15 residues. Germline V gene lookup returns CDR1 SGDLS and CDR2 YYNGEE. The CDR3 loop is CASRPSGVNTGELFF. DNA for the CDR3: TGTGCCAGCAGACCTAGCGGGGTTAACACCGGGGAGCTGTTTTTT. Using reference TRBV9 and TRBJ2-2 for the parts outside the CDR3, the full variable domain is DSGVTQTPKHLITATGQRVTLRCSPRSGDLSVYWYQQSLDQGLQFLIQYYNGEERAKGNILERFSAQQFPDLHSELNLSSLELGDSALYFCASRPSGVNTGELFFGEGSRLTVL.

There are many counts of this clonotype. The chain is built from TRBV6-5 and TRBJ2-7, with 12 bases that match TRBD2. Germline CDR1 MNHEY, CDR2 SVGAGI. The CDR3 contains 15 residues. V lost 7 bases, J lost 1 base, and 5 bases stayed unmatched. The CDR3 is CASTRLAGASYEQYF. CDR3 coding DNA: TGTGCCAGCACCAGACTAGCGGGAGCTTCCTACGAGCAGTACTTC.

The chain is built from TRBV9 and TRBJ1-2; unclear D gene. Germline V gives CDR1 SGDLS, CDR2 YYNGEE. Between the trimmed V and J ends, which lost 4 bases and 0 bases, there was a span of 19 bases. The CDR3 consists of 17 residues. The chain's CDR3 is CASSPRVGRPTNYGYTF. CDR3 in DNA: TGTGCCAGCAGCCCTAGGGTAGGCCGACCGACTAACTATGGCTACACCTTC.

Notes on this clonotype: A read error is possible here, since a much larger clone lies one base away. The rearrangement uses TRBV5-1 and TRBJ2-7; D gene ambiguous. Looked up from germline, CDR1 is SGHRS and CDR2 is YFSETQ. This CDR3 region has 13 residues. This CDR3 reads CASSLARSYDQYF. The CDR3 region has the DNA TGCGCCAGCAGCTTGGCGCGTTCCTACGACCAGTACTTC.